This record looks at one T cell receptor (beta chain) sequence and its context. The PCR had 60 Vbeta and 13 Jbeta primers. Sequenced by immunoSEQ multiplex PCR; TCRdb stores in-frame clones only, minus some. There are 75,000 or so clones in the sample; approximately 70% occur only once, and less than 25% lies in the top ten. The sample comes from a study of cytomegalovirus exposure and HLA in healthy donors. The CDR3 loop spans 19 amino acids. V shed 3 bases and J shed 0 bases, with 22 bases lying between them. CDR1 is MDHEN and CDR2 is SYDVKM in the germline V gene. Sequencing input: PBMCs. The chain links TRBV28 to TRBJ2-3, with D possibly being TRBD2 (7 bases). The clonotype originates from a man in his forties in good health and CMV-seropositive. The CDR3 is CASSLIGRWGGNSTDTQYF. DNA of the CDR3: TGTGCCAGCAGTTTGATCGGGCGATGGGGGGGCAACAGCACAGATACGCAGTATTTT.